These 21 T cell receptor beta chains were all obtained from the same sample, sequenced in a study of cytomegalovirus exposure and HLA in healthy donors. It was with 60 Vbeta and 13 Jbeta primers that the PCR ran. Using immunoSEQ multiplex PCR, the repertoire was profiled, and TCRdb retains in-frame clones only, with some absent. The sample consists of under 200,000 clones, around 80% of them appearing once. Material for sequencing was PBMCs. The source of these receptors is a woman between 50 and 59 years old in good health and CMV-seronegative.

This chain joins TRBV28 and TRBJ2-3, with TRBD1 identical over 7 bases. The CDR3 sequence is 14 residues long. J gave up 13 bases and V 4 bases, and 14 bases lay outside the gene matches. CDR1 is MDHEN, CDR2 SYDVKM, per germline. In DNA form, the CDR3 reads TGTGCCAGCAGTTCCGGGACAGCCTTCCTTATAGAGTATTTT. Its translation is CASSSGTAFLIEYF.

The rearrangement joins TRBV5-1 to TRBJ2-4, with 14 positions matching TRBD2. V gave up 4 bases and J gave up 8 bases; unmatched junction bases: 8. Germline-derived CDR1 and CDR2 are SGHRS and YFSETQ. CDR3 length: 16 amino acids. CDR3 nucleotide sequence: TGCGCCAGCAGCACGGGACTAGCGGGAGCCCCCGACATTCAGTACTTC. Translated: CASSTGLAGAPDIQYF.

The V call is TRBV15, the J call TRBJ2-7; TRBD1 matches at 7 bases. The V and J ends lost 1 base and 3 bases, in that order; junction bases with no gene match: 3. The CDR3 contains 14 residues. CDR1 LNHNV and CDR2 YYDKDF come from the germline V gene (reference sequence). CDR3 nucleotides: TGTGCCACCAGCAGAGTAGCAGGGGGCTACGAGCAGTACTTC. Its translation: CATSRVAGGYEQYF.

This chain connects TRBV28 to TRBJ1-5, with 8 bases fitting TRBD1. The CDR3 is 18 amino acids. V shed 1 base and J 0 bases; nucleotides not matched to a gene: 8. Germline CDR1 reads MDHEN; CDR2 reads SYDVKM. As DNA, the CDR3 is TGTGCCAGCAGTTTATCCGACAGGGGCCTTTTTAGCAATCAGCCCCAGCATTTT. Its translation: CASSLSDRGLFSNQPQHF. The variable domain in full, with the rest retrieved from reference TRBV28 and TRBJ1-5, is DVKVTQSSRYLVKRTGEKVFLECVQDMDHENMFWYRQDPGLGLRLIYFSYDVKMKEKGDIPEGYSVSREKKERFSLILESASTNQTSMYLCASSLSDRGLFSNQPQHFGDGTRLSIL.

The genes are TRBV4-2 and TRBJ2-7, with D maybe TRBD2 (5 bases). The CDR3 has 14 amino acids. V lost 0 bases and J 2 bases, leaving 8 bases between the germline ends. The germline V gene has CDR1 LGHNA and CDR2 YNFKEQ. The CDR3, as DNA: TGTGCCAGCAGCCAAGATGAGGGAGCCTACGAGCAGTACTTC. This encodes CASSQDEGAYEQYF.

The V gene is TRBV6-1, the J gene TRBJ1-1; 7 positions agree with TRBD1. The J segment lost 1 base and the V segment lost 6 bases, leaving 5 bases of the junction unmatched. This CDR3 comprises 14 residues. CDR1 is MNHNS and CDR2 is SASEGT in the germline V gene. The chain's CDR3 is CASRVQGENTEAFF. CDR3 bases: TGTGCCAGCAGGGTCCAGGGGGAGAACACTGAAGCTTTCTTT.

This clone was seen a few times. The chain joins TRBV11-2 to TRBJ2-1; 7 nucleotides align to TRBD2. Germline V gene sequence: CDR1 SGHAT, CDR2 FQNNGV. The J segment lost 9 bases and the V segment lost 7 bases, leaving 15 bases of the junction unmatched. This CDR3 region has 15 residues. CDR3 amino acids: CASTPLALASGEQFF. In DNA, the CDR3 is TGTGCCAGCACCCCACTAGCGCTCGCCTCGGGTGAGCAGTTCTTC.

This rearrangement joins TRBV6-6 to TRBJ1-2; no definite D call. Germline values: CDR1 MNHNY, CDR2 SVGAGI (reference sequence). The CDR3 runs 15 residues. Trimming cost V 0 bases and J 0 bases, with 8 bases left between them. As DNA, the CDR3 is TGTGCCAGCAGTTACTCGAGGGCACCTAACTATGGCTACACCTTC. Translating gives CASSYSRAPNYGYTF.

This chain joins TRBV28 and TRBJ1-3; 7 nucleotides agree with TRBD1. This CDR3 is built from 16 residues. Per germline, CDR1 MDHEN and CDR2 SYDVKM. V was pared by 5 bases and J by 2 bases, with 9 bases of the junction left unmatched. For the CDR3, the DNA is TGTGCCAGCAGTCCCCGACAGGGAGTGGCTGGAAACACCATATATTTT. Residues: CASSPRQGVAGNTIYF.

The chain couples TRBV9 to TRBJ2-1; TRBD2 aligns across 11 bases. With V trimmed by 0 bases and J by 5 bases, 10 bases remained unmatched. CDR3 size: 18 residues. Germline V CDR1 and CDR2: SGDLS, YYNGEE. The CDR3 is CASSVGSGRAVGDNEQFF. CDR3 in DNA: TGTGCCAGCAGCGTAGGTAGCGGGAGGGCCGTCGGCGACAATGAGCAGTTCTTC.

The chain combines TRBV9 with TRBJ2-7; TRBD1 matches at 9 bases. This CDR3 has 15 amino acids. Unmatched junction bases numbered 7, after V lost 2 bases and J lost 4 bases. Per germline, CDR1 SGDLS and CDR2 YYNGEE. The CDR3 sequence is CASSVAGTGSYEQYF. DNA for the CDR3: TGTGCCAGCAGCGTCGCCGGGACAGGGAGTTACGAGCAGTACTTC.

The chain recombines TRBV15 with TRBJ2-3; D may be TRBD1 (6 bases). The V gene lost 0 bases and the J gene lost 5 bases, with 9 bases spanning the gap. The CDR3 spans 14 residues. Germline loops: CDR1 LNHNV, CDR2 YYDKDF (reference sequence). The CDR3 spells CATSREGAVDTQYF. In DNA, the CDR3 is TGTGCCACCAGCAGAGAGGGGGCCGTAGATACGCAGTATTTT.

In its sample, this clone was seen once. V usage is TRBV27 and J usage is TRBJ2-2; 8 nucleotides align to TRBD2. J was trimmed by 8 bases and V by 5 bases; bases with no gene match: 10. Per germline, CDR1 MNHEY and CDR2 SMNVEV (reference sequence). This CDR3 spans 15 amino acids. CDR3 DNA sequence: TGTGCCAGCAGTCCGGTAGCGGGAACACCGGGGGAGCTGTTTTTT. Translated, it gives CASSPVAGTPGELFF.

CDR3 amino acids: CARGGGSQTQYF. The CDR3 bases are TGTGCCAGAGGGGGGGGGTCTCAAACGCAGTATTTT. The rearrangement links TRBV2 to TRBJ2-3, with TRBD2 as a possible D gene (7 bases). V was pared by 9 bases and J by 9 bases, with 16 bases between. Germline CDR1 and CDR2: SNHLY and FYNNEI. This CDR3 has 12 amino acids.

Note on this clone: Other DNA sequences in this specimen translate into the identical CDR3. The genes are TRBV18 and TRBJ1-1; 7 bases map to TRBD1. The J segment lost 1 base and the V segment lost 1 base, leaving 0 bases of the junction unmatched. The CDR3 extends over 14 amino acids. Germline CDR1 and CDR2: KGHSH and LQKENI. In nucleotides, the CDR3 is TGTGCCAGCTCACCACGGGACAGGAACACTGAAGCTTTCTTT. Translating it yields CASSPRDRNTEAFF. The full variable domain, rest sourced from reference TRBV18 and TRBJ1-1, is NAGVMQNPRHLVRRRGQEARLRCSPMKGHSHVYWYRQLPEEGLKFMVYLQKENIIDESGMPKERFSAEFPKEGPSILRIQQVVRGDSAAYFCASSPRDRNTEAFFGQGTRLTVV.

V gene TRBV18 combines with J gene TRBJ1-4; 9 bases align to TRBD1. Germline values: CDR1 KGHSH, CDR2 LQKENI. Germline trimming cut 3 bases from V and 3 bases from J; bases unmatched to any gene: 8. The CDR3 extends over 17 amino acids. CDR3 residues: CASSPPGTGSANEKLFF. CDR3 in DNA: TGTGCCAGCTCACCCCCCGGGACAGGGTCGGCTAATGAAAAACTGTTTTTT.

This sequence joins TRBV30 and TRBJ2-2; the match to TRBD1 covers 7 bases. The CDR3 sequence is 13 residues long. Germline CDR1 and CDR2: GTSNPN and SVGIG (reference sequence). J was trimmed by 6 bases and V by 3 bases; bases with no gene match: 4. The CDR3 coding sequence is TGTGCCTGGAGAACAACAGGGGCCGGGGAGCTGTTTTTT. Protein product: CAWRTTGAGELFF.

The genes are TRBV7-2 and TRBJ2-5, with TRBD2 matching over 9 bases. The better agreement between TRBJ2-7 and the DNA end casts doubt on the J call. Germline-derived CDR1 and CDR2 are SGHTA and FQGNSA. The CDR3 totals 14 residues. The CDR3 nucleotides read TGTGCCAGCAGCTTAGGCGGGAGGGACTACGAGCAGTACTTC. Its translation: CASSLGGRDYEQYF.

In DNA, the CDR3 is TGCGCCAGCAGCTTGGCCCCCGACAGGAGCACTAACTATGGCTACACCTTC. Residues: CASSLAPDRSTNYGYTF. This sequence joins TRBV5-1 and TRBJ1-2; D may be TRBD1 (6 bases). V shed 0 bases and J shed 0 bases, with 15 bases lying between them. The CDR3 is 17 amino acids. Germline assignment: CDR1 SGHRS and CDR2 YFSETQ. Complete variable domain (other parts from reference TRBV5-1 and TRBJ1-2): KAGVTQTPRYLIKTRGQQVTLSCSPISGHRSVSWYQQTPGQGLQFLFEYFSETQRNKGNFPGRFSGRQFSNSRSEMNVSTLELGDSALYLCASSLAPDRSTNYGYTFGSGTRLTVV.

The chain employs TRBV11-2 and TRBJ2-7; TRBD2 might be the D (5 bases). Trimming stripped 4 bases from V and 0 bases from J, with 13 bases between. The CDR3 is made up of 15 amino acids. Germline lookup yields CDR1 SGHAT and CDR2 FQNNGV. CDR3 coding DNA: TGTGCCAGCAGCTCCAGAGGGAGTTTCTCCTACGAGCAGTACTTC. As protein: CASSSRGSFSYEQYF.

The V gene is TRBV5-1, the J gene TRBJ2-7, with 10 bases identical to TRBD1. V lost 3 bases, J lost 5 bases, and 8 bases stayed unmatched. This CDR3 has 15 amino acids. Germline assignment: CDR1 SGHRS and CDR2 YFSETQ. CDR3 bases: TGCGCCAGCAGCTCCATGACAGGGGGCCGGAACGAGCAGTACTTC. Translation gives CASSSMTGGRNEQYF. Full variable domain (outside the CDR3, taken from reference TRBV5-1 and TRBJ2-7): KAGVTQTPRYLIKTRGQQVTLSCSPISGHRSVSWYQQTPGQGLQFLFEYFSETQRNKGNFPGRFSGRQFSNSRSEMNVSTLELGDSALYLCASSSMTGGRNEQYFGPGTRLTVT.